One sample yielded the 27 T cell receptor beta chains listed below, sequenced in a study of cytomegalovirus exposure and HLA in healthy donors. Researchers ran the PCR with 60 Vbeta and 13 Jbeta primers. The protocol was immunoSEQ multiplex PCR, while the TCRdb copy is restricted to in-frame clones and leaves out a portion. The data hold fewer than 150,000 clones, with roughly 74% observed a single time. The sequencing input was PBMCs. All receptors come from a middle-aged woman in good health and CMV-seropositive.

The gene calls are TRBV5-4 and TRBJ2-1; 8 nucleotides align to TRBD2. Trimming removed 4 bases from V and 4 bases from J; junction bases left unmatched: 10. The CDR3 loop spans 16 amino acids. Germline lookup yields CDR1 SGHNT and CDR2 YYREEE (reference sequence). CDR3 in amino acids: CASSIGGGRRYNEQFF. Written as DNA, the CDR3 is TGTGCCAGCAGCATCGGGGGCGGGAGGAGATACAATGAGCAGTTCTTC.

The J gene is TRBJ2-7, the V gene TRBV4-1; 11 bases are a match to TRBD2. Germline V gene sequence: CDR1 MGHRA, CDR2 YSYEKL. CDR3 length equals 15 residues. After removal of 3 bases from V and 4 bases from J, the junction contained 5 bases not matched to a gene. CDR3 sequence: CASSQRTSGPYEQYF. The CDR3 DNA reads as TGCGCCAGCAGCCAGCGGACTAGCGGGCCTTACGAGCAGTACTTC.

The chain joins TRBV29-1 to TRBJ1-5; D might be TRBD1 (5 bases). The CDR3 is 13 residues long. Trimming stripped 7 bases from V and 3 bases from J, with 13 bases between. Per the germline V gene, CDR1 is SQVTM and CDR2 is ANQGSEA. Here the CDR3 DNA reads TGCAGCGCCGGGGCGGGGTACAATCAGCCCCAGCATTTT. Protein product: CSAGAGYNQPQHF.

This sequence joins TRBV12-2 and TRBJ2-7; the listed D gene, TRBD2, was not tested against the DNA. TRBV12-2 counts as a pseudogene. This CDR3 region has 23 residues. The CDR3 reads CASRFMPLVGGKLLAGGPDEQYF. CDR3 sequence (DNA): TGTGCAAGTCGCTTTATGCCTCTGGTGGGGGGCAAGCTGCTAGCGGGAGGGCCCGACGAGCAGTACTTC.

This clone was detected a few times. The chain has TRBV18 and TRBJ2-7; 8 positions agree with TRBD2. Trimming removed 5 bases from V and 4 bases from J; junction bases left unmatched: 4. The V gene's germline CDR1 is KGHSH and CDR2 LQKENI. CDR3 length: 13 amino acids. CDR3 sequence reads: CASSDRGGYEQYF. The CDR3 DNA reads as TGTGCCAGCTCAGACCGGGGGGGGTACGAGCAGTACTTC.

This clone was recorded a few times. This chain connects TRBV27 to TRBJ2-7; 10 bases are a match to TRBD2. Germline values: CDR1 MNHEY, CDR2 SMNVEV (reference sequence). The trim removed 3 bases at V and 2 bases at J, leaving 16 bases unmatched. The length of the CDR3 is 19 residues. In DNA, the CDR3 is TGTGCCAGCAGTTTGGCGGGGCGCACTAGCGGGGAGGAACCCTACGAGCAGTACTTC. This codes for CASSLAGRTSGEEPYEQYF.

V is TRBV6-5 and J is TRBJ2-1; 10 positions match TRBD2. The CDR3 is made up of 13 amino acids. J was trimmed by 8 bases and V by 5 bases; bases with no gene match: 3. Germline values: CDR1 MNHEY, CDR2 SVGAGI. CDR3 DNA sequence: TGTGCCAGCAGTCGGACTAGCGGCTATGAGCAGTTCTTC. It encodes CASSRTSGYEQFF.

The chain combines TRBV28 with TRBJ2-2; TRBD2 matches 10 bases. Germline-derived CDR1 and CDR2 are MDHEN and SYDVKM. The CDR3 contains 17 residues. V lost 5 bases, J lost 7 bases, and 13 bases stayed unmatched. CDR3 sequence reads: CASSPGASGSQGGELFF. In DNA, the CDR3 is TGTGCCAGCAGTCCCGGTGCTAGCGGGAGTCAGGGCGGGGAGCTGTTTTTT. Looking up the rest from reference TRBV28 and TRBJ2-2 gives the full variable domain: DVKVTQSSRYLVKRTGEKVFLECVQDMDHENMFWYRQDPGLGLRLIYFSYDVKMKEKGDIPEGYSVSREKKERFSLILESASTNQTSMYLCASSPGASGSQGGELFFGEGSRLTVL.

This clone was detected once. Its ends do not fully match the called genes, so a read error is possible. The V gene is TRBV27, the J gene TRBJ2-2, with 8 bases fitting TRBD2. CDR3 length: 15 residues. Germline loops: CDR1 MNHEY, CDR2 SMNVEV (reference sequence). As DNA, the CDR3 is TGTGCCGGCAGTTTAACGGGAGGGCTAACCGGGGAGCTGTTTTTT. Protein sequence: CAGSLTGGLTGELFF.

The chain combines TRBV6-1 with TRBJ1-2; TRBD1 aligns across 7 bases. The length of the CDR3 is 14 residues. The germline V gene has CDR1 MNHNS and CDR2 SASEGT. J lost 4 bases, V lost 7 bases, and 9 bases had no gene match. CDR3 coding DNA: TGTGCCAGCAACCAAGGGGGCGCAGGCTATGGCTACACCTTC. Translated, it gives CASNQGGAGYGYTF.

This clone was counted a single time. This sequence joins TRBV6-6 and TRBJ1-5; no clear D gene. This CDR3 spans 13 amino acids. Per the germline V gene, CDR1 is MNHNY and CDR2 is SVGAGI (reference sequence). Trimming cost V 7 bases and J 0 bases, with 7 bases left between them. CDR3 sequence (DNA): TGTGCCAGCACCCAGGTTAGCAATCAGCCCCAGCATTTT. It yields the protein CASTQVSNQPQHF.

V usage is TRBV11-1 and J usage is TRBJ2-7; D is possibly TRBD1 (6 bases). V lost 1 base to trimming and J lost 3 bases, with 13 bases between them. CDR3 size: 15 residues. Germline CDR1 reads SGHAT; CDR2 reads FQDESV (reference sequence). CDR3 protein: CASSLEGQTLYEQYF. For the CDR3, the DNA is TGTGCCAGCAGCTTAGAAGGACAGACCCTCTACGAGCAGTACTTC. Full variable domain (missing parts from reference TRBV11-1 and TRBJ2-7): EAEVAQSPRYKITEKSQAVAFWCDPISGHATLYWYRQILGQGPELLVQFQDESVVDDSQLPKDRFSAERLKGVDSTLKIQPAELGDSAMYLCASSLEGQTLYEQYFGPGTRLTVT.

The rearrangement links TRBV18 to TRBJ2-7; a possible D gene is TRBD2 (5 bases). The CDR3 is made up of 16 amino acids. Trimming stripped 0 bases from V and 7 bases from J, with 19 bases between. Germline CDR1 KGHSH, CDR2 LQKENI. The DNA for the CDR3 is TGTGCCAGCTCACCACCCGCGGCAGGCAGTCGGACTGAGCAGTACTTC. Its translation is CASSPPAAGSRTEQYF.

This clone was seen a handful of times. The CDR3 loop is CASSYRRGNTGELFF. CDR3 in DNA: TGTGCCAGCAGCTACCGACGGGGAAACACCGGGGAGCTGTTTTTT. The V and J genes are TRBV7-2 and TRBJ2-2, with D possibly TRBD2 on 5 matching bases. CDR1 and CDR2 from the germline V gene are SGHTA and FQGNSA. Trimming took 4 bases from V and 2 from J, leaving 11 bases between them. The CDR3 runs to 15 residues.

This sequence joins TRBV7-9 and TRBJ2-3; D remains unclear. This CDR3 spans 15 amino acids. V was shortened by 6 bases and J by 2 bases, with 15 bases between the two germline ends. The germline V gene has CDR1 SEHNR and CDR2 FQNEAQ (reference sequence). CDR3 coding DNA: TGTGCCAGCAGTCCTAGACCCCCTTACACAGATACGCAGTATTTT. It encodes CASSPRPPYTDTQYF.

The chain employs TRBV7-9 and TRBJ2-1; D unresolved. V gave up 2 bases and J gave up 3 bases, with 2 bases separating them. Germline assignment: CDR1 SEHNR and CDR2 FQNEAQ (reference sequence). This CDR3 contains 12 residues. CDR3 sequence reads: CASSLYYNEQFF. The CDR3 nucleotides read TGTGCCAGCAGCTTATACTACAATGAGCAGTTCTTC.

The V call is TRBV5-1, the J call TRBJ2-1; 10 bases match TRBD2. This CDR3 is built from 16 residues. Germline CDR1 reads SGHRS; CDR2 reads YFSETQ. V shed 4 bases, J shed 4 bases, and the junction held 8 bases outside the gene matches. The CDR3 sequence is CASSVSSGRTYNEQFF. DNA for the CDR3: TGCGCCAGCAGCGTATCTAGCGGGAGAACGTACAATGAGCAGTTCTTC.

The V and J genes are TRBV4-1 and TRBJ2-1; TRBD2 aligns across 8 bases. The germline V gene has CDR1 MGHRA and CDR2 YSYEKL. Germline trimming cut 2 bases from V and 6 bases from J; bases unmatched to any gene: 12. The CDR3 is 17 residues long. CDR3 protein: CASSQPLKRELGNEQFF. CDR3 nucleotide sequence: TGCGCCAGCAGCCAACCGCTGAAGCGGGAGCTCGGCAATGAGCAGTTCTTC.

The chain recombines TRBV7-2 with TRBJ1-2; possibly TRBD1 for D (5 bases). This CDR3 has 15 residues. V lost 5 bases and J lost 4, with 17 bases in between. Germline-derived CDR1 and CDR2 are SGHTA and FQGNSA. CDR3 sequence (DNA): TGTGCCAGCAGCCCTCATGGGGGGGACGGCTATGGCTACACCTTC. Protein: CASSPHGGDGYGYTF.

The CDR3 bases are TGTGCCAGCTCCAAAGACAGAGGTGGCTACACCTTC. Protein: CASSKDRGGYTF. The genes are TRBV18 and TRBJ1-2; TRBD1 might be the D (5 bases). The ends were cut back, 6 bases at V and 7 bases at J, with 12 bases in the middle. CDR3 length equals 12 residues. CDR1 is KGHSH and CDR2 is LQKENI in the germline V gene.

The chain couples TRBV27 to TRBJ2-1; D is possibly TRBD1 (6 bases). Germline CDR1 is MNHEY and CDR2 is SMNVEV (reference sequence). V lost 3 bases to trimming and J lost 0 bases, with 24 bases between them. This CDR3 has 20 amino acids. In DNA, the CDR3 is TGTGCCAGCAGTTTCATTTCCCCACTAACAGGGAGAAGCTCCTACAATGAGCAGTTCTTC. Protein: CASSFISPLTGRSSYNEQFF.

This chain links TRBV6-1 with TRBJ1-3; TRBD1 aligns across 11 bases. V shed 3 bases, J shed 2 bases, and the junction held 3 bases outside the gene matches. The CDR3 extends over 16 amino acids. The germline CDR1 and CDR2 sequences are MNHNS and SASEGT. CDR3 DNA sequence: TGTGCCAGCAGTGAGCCGGGACAGGGGGCTGGAAACACCATATATTTT. This sequence encodes CASSEPGQGAGNTIYF.

The chain links TRBV6-6 to TRBJ2-5; 9 bases fit TRBD1. The CDR3 runs 15 residues. Germline-derived CDR1 and CDR2 are MNHNY and SVGAGI (reference sequence). V gave up 6 bases and J gave up 11 bases; unmatched junction bases: 16. The CDR3 spells CASRQPGTGQGEQYF. As DNA, the CDR3 is TGTGCCAGCAGACAACCCGGGACAGGGCAGGGGGAGCAGTACTTC.

J is TRBJ1-1 and V is TRBV2; 7 bases align to TRBD1. The CDR3 contains 12 residues. Trimming cost V 4 bases and J 13 bases; bases outside gene matches: 9. The V gene's germline CDR1 is SNHLY and CDR2 FYNNEI. The CDR3 DNA reads TGTGCCAGCAGTGGGGACAGCCACCTGATTTTCTTT. Encoded protein: CASSGDSHLIFF.

V gene TRBV28 combines with J gene TRBJ2-1, with no clear D. The V gene lost 8 bases and the J gene lost 5 bases, with 13 bases spanning the gap. Germline CDR1 reads MDHEN; CDR2 reads SYDVKM. The CDR3 covers 13 residues. CDR3 nucleotides: TGTGCCAGCCATCGCGGTCCGAACAATGAGCAGTTCTTC. The encoded protein is CASHRGPNNEQFF.

V is TRBV5-1 and J is TRBJ2-7, with 7 bases lining up with TRBD2. Germline V gives CDR1 SGHRS, CDR2 YFSETQ. The length of the CDR3 is 14 residues. With V trimmed by 0 bases and J by 7 bases, 7 bases remained unmatched. The CDR3 DNA sequence: TGCGCCAGCAGCTTGGCGGGAGGAAGACGGGAGCAGTACTTC. Encoded protein: CASSLAGGRREQYF.

This clone was observed a few times. J is TRBJ1-6 and V is TRBV5-6, with 8 bases lining up with TRBD1. The V gene end was trimmed by 0 bases and the J gene end by 9 bases; junction bases not matched to a gene: 5. Germline CDR1 is SGHDT and CDR2 is YYEEEE. This CDR3 is 15 amino acids long. Written as DNA, the CDR3 is TGTGCCAGCAGCTTGGAACAGGGGACAGGTTCACCCCTCCACTTT. This encodes CASSLEQGTGSPLHF.